The 25 T cell receptor beta chains below all came from one sample that was sequenced in a study of Ad26.COV2.S vaccination and SARS-CoV-2 variants. The treatment: 15 to 20 received Ad26.COV2.S at low or high dose, single or two shots; a few received placebo; per-sample allocation not given. Day 63 after the first vaccine or placebo injection was the time point for sampling. Repertoires were generated with immunoSEQ multiplex PCR, while TCRdb's copy carries only in-frame clones and drops some. The sample lists around 450,000 clones, roughly 89% occurring once. The source was peripheral blood, collected in a trial of Ad26.COV2.S vaccine versus placebo. Source of these receptors: a person between 18 and 59 years old who received the Ad26.COV2.S COVID-19 vaccine or a placebo.

The gene calls are TRBV5-4 and TRBJ1-3, with no clear D. V was shortened by 4 bases and J by 4 bases, with 12 bases between the two germline ends. Germline CDR1 reads SGHNT; CDR2 reads YYREEE (reference sequence). The CDR3 contains 14 residues. The CDR3 region has the DNA TGTGCCAGCAGCCAAAGGGAGGCCGGAAACACCATATATTTT. Protein product: CASSQREAGNTIYF.

The chain carries TRBV7-9 and TRBJ1-1; 10 positions match TRBD1. Per the germline V gene, CDR1 is SEHNR and CDR2 is FQNEAQ (reference sequence). Trimming at V came to 5 bases and at J to 3 bases, leaving 3 bases not matched to a gene. This CDR3 comprises 14 residues. Here the CDR3 reads CASSTGQGDTEAFF. CDR3 bases: TGTGCCAGCAGCACCGGACAGGGGGACACTGAAGCTTTCTTT.

The chain is built from TRBV7-9 and TRBJ1-4, with 7 bases aligning to TRBD1. V gave up 4 bases and J gave up 4 bases; unmatched junction bases: 9. The V gene's germline CDR1 is SEHNR and CDR2 FQNEAQ (reference sequence). The CDR3 runs to 16 residues. CDR3 sequence (DNA): TGTGCCAGCAGCTCAACGGGGGGACAGATTAATGAAAAACTGTTTTTT. Translation gives CASSSTGGQINEKLFF.

The chain is built from TRBV3-1 (or the pseudogene TRBV3-2) and TRBJ2-1; D not certain. The germline V gene has CDR1 LGHDT and CDR2 YNNKEL (reference sequence). The CDR3 covers 12 residues. Trimming took 4 bases from V and 5 from J, leaving 6 bases between them. The CDR3 coding sequence is TGTGCCAGCAGCCCGACGGACAATGAGCAGTTCTTC. This codes for CASSPTDNEQFF.

The genes are TRBV6-1 and TRBJ2-7, with a tentative D call TRBD1 (5 bases). This CDR3 has 14 amino acids. The germline V and J ends were trimmed by 0 bases and 6 bases, with 12 bases remaining between them. CDR1 is MNHNS and CDR2 is SASEGT in the germline V gene. The DNA for the CDR3 is TGTGCCAGCAGTGAAGCCCCCCAGGGTCGCGAGCAGTACTTC. Amino acids: CASSEAPQGREQYF.

This clone has just one count. The chain uses TRBV4-1 and TRBJ1-2; 8 nucleotides match TRBD1. From germline, CDR1 is MGHRA and CDR2 YSYEKL. This CDR3 spans 18 amino acids. Trimming removed 0 bases from V and 5 bases from J; junction bases left unmatched: 14. The CDR3 nucleotides are TGCGCCAGCAGCCAAGACCCCCCGGACAGGGAGGGGTTTTATGGCTACACCTTC. It translates to CASSQDPPDREGFYGYTF.

The chain joins TRBV5-8 to TRBJ2-4; no clear D gene. V lost 0 bases, J lost 0 bases, and 13 bases lay in between. The CDR3 loop spans 17 amino acids. Germline V gives CDR1 SGHTS, CDR2 YDEGEE. The CDR3 bases are TGTGCCAGCAGCTTGGGGTTGGGCAGACTAGCCAAAAACATTCAGTACTTC. Its protein product is CASSLGLGRLAKNIQYF.

This chain connects TRBV6-5 to TRBJ2-7, with D possibly matching TRBD1 (5 bases). The V and J ends lost 8 bases and 2 bases respectively, with 10 bases between them. CDR1 MNHEY and CDR2 SVGAGI come from the germline V gene. The CDR3 runs 12 residues. The CDR3 nucleotides are TGTGCCAGCGCAGACAGAACCTACGAGCAGTACTTC. Its protein product is CASADRTYEQYF.

CDR3 sequence: CASSLRASTHEQYV. The CDR3, as DNA: TGTGCCAGCAGCTTACGTGCTAGTACACACGAGCAGTACGTC. The chain is built from TRBV7-2 and TRBJ2-7; D is ambiguous. CDR1 SGHTA and CDR2 FQGNSA come from the germline V gene. The V end lost 2 bases, the J end lost 5 bases, and 13 bases lay between the germline ends. This CDR3 has 14 amino acids.

The chain carries TRBV10-3 and TRBJ2-2; the D gene is possibly TRBD2 (6 bases). V was shortened by 1 base and J by 1 base, with 10 bases between the two germline ends. Germline CDR1 is ENHRY and CDR2 is SYGVKD. The CDR3 loop spans 16 amino acids. The CDR3 bases are TGTGCCATCAGTGAGTTACTAGCCGAGAACACCGGGGAGCTGTTTTTT. Its translation is CAISELLAENTGELFF.

This chain links TRBV18 with TRBJ2-7, with a possible D match to TRBD1 (5 bases). Germline V gives CDR1 KGHSH, CDR2 LQKENI. There are 13 residues in the CDR3. V was clipped by 3 bases and J by 6 bases, with 12 bases between them. CDR3 sequence (DNA): TGTGCCAGCTCACCTTCAGGGATGGGCGAGCAGTACGTC. As protein: CASSPSGMGEQYV.

The chain uses TRBV2 and TRBJ1-4, with D possibly matching TRBD1 (6 bases). CDR1 and CDR2 (germline): SNHLY, FYNNEI. The CDR3 is 15 amino acids. V dropped 8 bases and J dropped 0 bases, with 13 bases sitting between them. CDR3 nucleotide sequence: TGTGCCAGCGCAGCACAGGGTGCAACTAATGAAAAACTGTTTTTT. The encoded protein is CASAAQGATNEKLFF.

This sequence joins TRBV6-6 and TRBJ1-5, with unresolved D. V dropped 7 bases and J dropped 0 bases, with 13 bases sitting between them. Germline CDR1 and CDR2: MNHNY and SVGAGI (reference sequence). There are 15 residues in the CDR3. The CDR3 nucleotides read TGTGCCAGCACCGAGAGACCCTATAGCAATCAGCCCCAGCATTTT. Its protein product is CASTERPYSNQPQHF.

J is TRBJ1-3 and V is TRBV20-1; D is possibly TRBD1 (6 bases). The ends were cut back, 3 bases at V and 4 bases at J, with 13 bases in the middle. Germline V gene sequence: CDR1 DFQATT, CDR2 SNEGSKA (reference sequence). This CDR3 spans 14 amino acids. The CDR3 bases are TGCAGTGCTAGTCGGCAGGGGCCAGGAAACACCATATATTTT. This translates into CSASRQGPGNTIYF.

The CDR3 sequence: CASSFRDSNEQFF. The CDR3, as DNA: TGTGCCAGCAGCTTCCGGGACTCTAATGAGCAGTTCTTC. This sequence joins TRBV5-6 and TRBJ2-1, with a possible D match to TRBD2 (6 bases). Trimming cost V 2 bases and J 7 bases, with 10 bases left between them. The CDR3 contains 13 residues. Per the germline V gene, CDR1 is SGHDT and CDR2 is YYEEEE.

Details on this clone: This specimen includes other DNA sequences encoding the same CDR3. The chain recombines TRBV11-3 with TRBJ2-1; a possible D gene is TRBD1 (5 bases). Trimming took off 0 bases at V and 8 bases at J, with 5 bases between the two ends. The germline V gene has CDR1 SGHNT and CDR2 YENEEA. This CDR3 spans 12 amino acids. In nucleotides, the CDR3 is TGTGCCAGCAGCTTAGACAGGGATGAGCAGTTCTTC. The encoded protein is CASSLDRDEQFF. The full variable domain, completed using reference TRBV11-3 and TRBJ2-1, is EAGVVQSPRYKIIEKKQPVAFWCNPISGHNTLYWYLQNLGQGPELLIRYENEEAVDDSQLPKDRFSAERLKGVDSTLKIQPAELGDSAVYLCASSLDRDEQFFGPGTRLTVL.

This chain joins TRBV19 and TRBJ2-1, with 8 bases that match TRBD2. J was trimmed by 4 bases and V by 7 bases; bases with no gene match: 9. The CDR3 contains 15 residues. CDR1 and CDR2 from the germline V gene are LNHDA and SQIVND (reference sequence). The CDR3 reads CASKPLAGAYNEQFF. CDR3 nucleotides: TGTGCCAGTAAACCCCTAGCGGGCGCGTACAATGAGCAGTTCTTC.

The count of this clone is one. The CDR3 spells CASSIGFLDEISSQPQHF. In nucleotides, the CDR3 is TGTGCCAGTAGTATAGGGTTCTTAGATGAAATTTCAAGTCAGCCCCAGCATTTT. This chain links TRBV19 with TRBJ1-5; D is unclear. This CDR3 contains 18 residues. With 1 base removed from V and 6 bases from J, the gap between germline ends came to 22 bases. Germline CDR1 is LNHDA and CDR2 is SQIVND (reference sequence).

V is TRBV5-4 and J is TRBJ2-2, with 8 bases aligning to TRBD1. The V and J ends lost 4 bases and 0 bases, in that order; junction bases with no gene match: 8. Germline lookup yields CDR1 SGHNT and CDR2 YYREEE (reference sequence). There are 17 residues in the CDR3. CDR3 in amino acids: CASSPPGQGPNTGELFF. In DNA, the CDR3 is TGTGCCAGCAGCCCCCCCGGACAGGGACCGAACACCGGGGAGCTGTTTTTT.

The chain couples TRBV5-1 to TRBJ2-1; 11 bases are shared with TRBD2. Germline lookup yields CDR1 SGHRS and CDR2 YFSETQ. J gave up 8 bases and V 4 bases, and 8 bases lay outside the gene matches. CDR3 length: 15 amino acids. DNA for the CDR3: TGCGCCAGCAGCAACGGGACTAGCGGTATCTATGAGCAGTTCTTC. It specifies CASSNGTSGIYEQFF.

The chain recombines TRBV12-3 or TRBV12-4 with TRBJ1-5; unclear D gene. V was clipped by 2 bases and J by 4 bases, with 3 bases between them. The CDR3 contains 12 residues. CDR3 sequence reads: CASSLTNQPQHF. The CDR3 nucleotides are TGTGCCAGCAGTTTAACAAATCAGCCCCAGCATTTT.

This chain joins TRBV5-1 and TRBJ2-7; the D is unclear. CDR1 and CDR2 (germline): SGHRS, YFSETQ. This CDR3 is 15 amino acids long. The V end lost 0 bases, the J end lost 2 bases, and 12 bases lay between the germline ends. The CDR3 spells CASSLVHDGPYEQYF. The CDR3 DNA follows: TGCGCCAGCAGCTTGGTCCACGACGGACCCTACGAGCAGTACTTC.

This chain links TRBV6-1 with TRBJ2-7; 10 nucleotides agree with TRBD1. The CDR3 extends over 17 amino acids. Germline assignment: CDR1 MNHNS and CDR2 SASEGT. The junction had 10 bases not matched to a gene; V was cut back by 4 bases and J by 1 base. CDR3 nucleotides: TGTGCCAGCAGTGGGCGGGACAGGGGAGGGTTTTCCTACGAGCAGTACTTC. It is translated as CASSGRDRGGFSYEQYF.

The rearrangement links TRBV6-6 to TRBJ1-2; TRBD1 is a possible D gene (5 bases). Trimming removed 2 bases from V and 5 bases from J, with 12 bases in between. This CDR3 comprises 14 residues. Germline V CDR1 and CDR2: MNHNY, SVGAGI (reference sequence). The CDR3: CASSYPLRGYGYTF. The DNA for the CDR3 is TGTGCCAGCAGTTACCCCCTTCGGGGGTATGGCTACACCTTC.

The gene calls are TRBV11-2 and TRBJ2-2, with a possible D match to TRBD1 (6 bases). Trimming took off 6 bases at V and 0 bases at J, with 11 bases between the two ends. This CDR3 comprises 15 residues. CDR1 SGHAT and CDR2 FQNNGV come from the germline V gene. In DNA, the CDR3 is TGTGCCAGCAGGCCAACAGGGACGAACACCGGGGAGCTGTTTTTT. Amino acids: CASRPTGTNTGELFF. The full variable domain, completed using reference TRBV11-2 and TRBJ2-2, is EAGVAQSPRYKIIEKRQSVAFWCNPISGHATLYWYQQILGQGPKLLIQFQNNGVVDDSQLPKDRFSAERLKGVDSTLKIQPAKLEDSAVYLCASRPTGTNTGELFFGEGSRLTVL.